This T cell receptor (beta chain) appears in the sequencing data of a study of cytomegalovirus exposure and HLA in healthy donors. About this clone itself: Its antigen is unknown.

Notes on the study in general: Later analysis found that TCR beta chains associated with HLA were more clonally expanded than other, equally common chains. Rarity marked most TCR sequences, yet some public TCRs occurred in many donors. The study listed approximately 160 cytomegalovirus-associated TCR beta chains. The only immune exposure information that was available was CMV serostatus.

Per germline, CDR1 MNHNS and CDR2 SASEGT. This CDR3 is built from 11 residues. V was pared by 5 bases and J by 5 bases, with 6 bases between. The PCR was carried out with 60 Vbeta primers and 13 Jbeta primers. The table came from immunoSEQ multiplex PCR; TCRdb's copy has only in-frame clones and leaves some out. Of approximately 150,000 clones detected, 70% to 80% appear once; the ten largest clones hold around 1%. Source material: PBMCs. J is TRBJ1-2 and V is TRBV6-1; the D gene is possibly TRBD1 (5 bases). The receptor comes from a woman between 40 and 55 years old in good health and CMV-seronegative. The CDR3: CASSSGYGYTF. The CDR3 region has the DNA TGTGCCAGCAGTTCAGGGTATGGCTACACCTTC.